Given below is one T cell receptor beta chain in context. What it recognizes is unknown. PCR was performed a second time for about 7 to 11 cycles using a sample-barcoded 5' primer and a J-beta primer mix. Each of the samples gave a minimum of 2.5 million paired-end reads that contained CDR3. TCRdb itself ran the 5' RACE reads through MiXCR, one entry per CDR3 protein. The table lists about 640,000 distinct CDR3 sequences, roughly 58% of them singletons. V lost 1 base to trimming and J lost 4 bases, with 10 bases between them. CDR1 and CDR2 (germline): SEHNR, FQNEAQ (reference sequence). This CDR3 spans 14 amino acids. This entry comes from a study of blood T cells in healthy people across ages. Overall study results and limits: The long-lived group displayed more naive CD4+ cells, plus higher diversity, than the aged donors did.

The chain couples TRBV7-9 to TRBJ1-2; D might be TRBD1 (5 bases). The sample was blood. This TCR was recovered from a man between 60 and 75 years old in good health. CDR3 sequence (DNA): TGTGCCAGCAGCTTAGAGGAGGGGCTCTATGGCTACACCTTC. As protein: CASSLEEGLYGYTF.